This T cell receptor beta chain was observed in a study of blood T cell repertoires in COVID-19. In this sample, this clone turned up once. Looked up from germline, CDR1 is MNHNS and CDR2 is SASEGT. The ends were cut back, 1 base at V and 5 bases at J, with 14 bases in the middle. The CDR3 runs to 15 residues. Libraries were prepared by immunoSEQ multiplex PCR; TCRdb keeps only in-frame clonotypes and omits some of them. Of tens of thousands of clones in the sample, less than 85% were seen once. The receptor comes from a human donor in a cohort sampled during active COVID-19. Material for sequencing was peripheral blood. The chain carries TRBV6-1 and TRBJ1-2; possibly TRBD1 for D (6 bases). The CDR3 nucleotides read TGTGCCAGCAGTGAAGTGCGGGGGCGAGGGTATGGCTACACCTTC. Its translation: CASSEVRGRGYGYTF.